These 30 T cell receptor beta chains were sequenced from one sample in a study of blood T cells in healthy people across ages. Combining a sample-barcoded 5' primer with a J-beta primer mix, a second PCR ran for 7 to 11 cycles. TCRdb processed the 5' RACE reads anew with MiXCR; each CDR3 protein has one entry. The sample shows some 1.5 million distinct CDR3 sequences, roughly 27% of them seen only once. What was sequenced was blood. Receptors were obtained from a woman between 25 and 40 years old in good health.

This sequence joins TRBV5-1 and TRBJ2-3, with D hard to call. V gave up 4 bases and J gave up 6 bases, with 15 bases separating them. The germline V gene has CDR1 SGHRS and CDR2 YFSETQ. The CDR3 runs to 14 residues. CDR3 bases: TGCGCCAGCAGCCTGACCGCGAGCCAGGATACGCAGTATTTT. Its protein product is CASSLTASQDTQYF.

The chain has TRBV20-1 and TRBJ2-7, with D hard to call. The ends were cut back, 0 bases at V and 6 bases at J, with 12 bases in the middle. Germline V gene lookup returns CDR1 DFQATT and CDR2 SNEGSKA (reference sequence). The CDR3 loop spans 13 amino acids. The CDR3 region is CSARDRRRVEQYF. In nucleotides, the CDR3 is TGCAGTGCTAGAGATCGTCGGCGAGTCGAGCAGTACTTC.

The DNA for the CDR3 is TGTGCCAGCAGTCCAGGACAGGGGAAGGGAGCCAAAAACATTCAGTACTTC. Translated, it gives CASSPGQGKGAKNIQYF. The chain couples TRBV28 to TRBJ2-4; TRBD1 matches at 9 bases. The CDR3 spans 17 residues. V gave up 5 bases and J gave up 0 bases; unmatched junction bases: 8. Germline assignment: CDR1 MDHEN and CDR2 SYDVKM.

CDR3 coding DNA: TGTGCCAGCAGTGAAGCCTCCAGGACTGGGTACTTC. Translation gives CASSEASRTGYF. V and J are TRBV2 and TRBJ2-5; perhaps TRBD2 as D (5 bases). This CDR3 comprises 12 residues. Between the trimmed V and J ends, which lost 0 bases and 13 bases, there was a span of 12 bases. Germline CDR1 is SNHLY and CDR2 is FYNNEI.

Only one count was recorded for this clonotype. A much more abundant neighbour one base away suggests this may be a read error. This rearrangement joins TRBV6-1 to TRBJ2-3; TRBD2 agrees at 7 bases. Germline CDR1 reads MNHNS; CDR2 reads SASEGT. CDR3 length: 15 residues. V lost 7 bases, J lost 8 bases, and 15 bases stayed unmatched. CDR3 nucleotides: TGTGCCAGCATCGCCACGACCGGGCGCGGGGGTACGCAGTATTTT. The encoded protein is CASIATTGRGGTQYF.

V gene TRBV7-2 combines with J gene TRBJ1-1; a weak D match, TRBD1 (6 bases). Trimming cost V 4 bases and J 6 bases, with 24 bases left between them. The germline V gene has CDR1 SGHTA and CDR2 FQGNSA. The CDR3 has 17 amino acids. This CDR3 is CASSSNRGFGVGAEAFF. In DNA form, the CDR3 reads TGTGCCAGCAGCTCCAATAGGGGGTTTGGGGTAGGAGCTGAAGCTTTCTTT. Variable domain in full (rest from reference TRBV7-2 and TRBJ1-1): GAGVSQSPSNKVTEKGKDVELRCDPISGHTALYWYRQSLGQGLEFLIYFQGNSAPDKSGLPSDRFSAERTGGSVSTLTIQRTQQEDSAVYLCASSSNRGFGVGAEAFFGQGTRLTVV.

Many counts were recorded for this clonotype. The chain carries TRBV29-1 and TRBJ2-7; D call uncertain. The germline V and J ends were trimmed by 0 bases and 6 bases, with 3 bases remaining between them. Looked up from germline, CDR1 is SQVTM and CDR2 is ANQGSEA. The CDR3 length is 10 residues. The CDR3: CSVEDLEQYF. The CDR3 nucleotides read TGCAGCGTTGAAGATCTCGAGCAGTACTTC.

Note on this clonotype: At one end, the junction sequence differs from germline, possibly due to a read error. The chain couples TRBV28 to TRBJ1-1; D is possibly TRBD1 (5 bases). The CDR3 runs to 11 residues. Germline CDR1 and CDR2: MDHEN and SYDVKM. The CDR3 is CTSSARQEAFF. The CDR3 DNA reads as TGTACCAGCAGCGCGAGACAGGAAGCTTTCTTT. The variable domain in full, with the rest retrieved from reference TRBV28 and TRBJ1-1, is DVKVTQSSRYLVKRTGEKVFLECVQDMDHENMFWYRQDPGLGLRLIYFSYDVKMKEKGDIPEGYSVSREKKERFSLILESASTNQTSMYLCTSSARQEAFFGQGTRLTVV.

V is TRBV6-5 and J is TRBJ2-6, with D possibly matching TRBD1 (6 bases). Trimming took 8 bases from V and 0 from J, leaving 14 bases between them. This CDR3 has 16 amino acids. Germline lookup yields CDR1 MNHEY and CDR2 SVGAGI. CDR3 nucleotides: TGTGCCAGCGCCGGGACAAAAAGCTCTGGGGCCAACGTCCTGACTTTC. It specifies CASAGTKSSGANVLTF.

This clonotype was seen repeatedly, ten times or more. The chain has TRBV7-8 and TRBJ2-1; no clear D. Germline V CDR1 and CDR2: SGHVS, FQNEAQ. Trimming shortened V by 5 bases and J by 8 bases, and 16 bases separated the two germline ends. CDR3 size: 14 residues. CDR3 amino acids: CASSRGWGFDEQFF. The CDR3 DNA follows: TGTGCCAGCAGCCGTGGGTGGGGATTCGATGAGCAGTTCTTC.

This clonotype was seen at least ten times. The V call is TRBV29-1, the J call TRBJ2-6, with a weak D call TRBD1 (6 bases). This CDR3 comprises 15 residues. Germline lookup yields CDR1 SQVTM and CDR2 ANQGSEA. V was clipped by 5 bases and J by 3 bases, with 14 bases between them. CDR3: CSVFTPRGGANVLTF. For the CDR3, the DNA is TGCAGCGTTTTTACTCCCAGGGGTGGGGCCAACGTCCTGACTTTC.

The J gene is TRBJ1-2, the V gene TRBV7-6, with D maybe TRBD1 (6 bases). The CDR3 length is 14 residues. Between the trimmed V and J ends, which lost 6 bases and 4 bases, there was a span of 15 bases. Germline CDR1 reads SGHVS; CDR2 reads FNYEAQ. CDR3 nucleotides: TGTGCCAGCAGTCCGGCAGGGGCGGGCTATGGCTACACCTTC. Translation: CASSPAGAGYGYTF.

This clonotype was seen more than once but under ten times. The chain uses TRBV5-1 and TRBJ2-3; no firm D call. The V end lost 4 bases, the J end lost 3 bases, and 15 bases lay between the germline ends. Germline V gene sequence: CDR1 SGHRS, CDR2 YFSETQ. The CDR3 runs 15 residues. The CDR3 DNA reads TGCGCCAGCAGCCCTAGGACCGATTCAACAGATACGCAGTATTTT. Amino acids: CASSPRTDSTDTQYF.

The V call is TRBV4-3, the J call TRBJ2-7; the D is unclear. Germline V gene sequence: CDR1 LGHNA, CDR2 YSLEER. The CDR3 is 14 residues long. The V end lost 0 bases, the J end lost 6 bases, and 12 bases lay between the germline ends. This CDR3 is CASSQDLLVGEQYF. The CDR3 DNA reads as TGCGCCAGCAGCCAAGATCTCCTAGTGGGCGAGCAGTACTTC.

V and J are TRBV2 and TRBJ1-5; D is possibly TRBD1 (5 bases). Germline CDR1 reads SNHLY; CDR2 reads FYNNEI. The CDR3 sequence is 12 residues long. V was pared by 9 bases and J by 9 bases, with 15 bases between. The CDR3 nucleotides read TGTGCCAGTGGGACGGGGCGACTGCCCCAGCATTTT. This codes for CASGTGRLPQHF.

The V gene is TRBV2, the J gene TRBJ2-4; D remains unclear. This CDR3 has 17 amino acids. The V gene's germline CDR1 is SNHLY and CDR2 FYNNEI. V was clipped by 6 bases and J by 0 bases, with 18 bases between them. The CDR3 DNA sequence: TGTGCCAGCAGCGCCCAGATCCAGATCGTAGCCAAAAACATTCAGTACTTC. Its translation: CASSAQIQIVAKNIQYF.

There are many counts of this clonotype. The chain links TRBV7-9 to TRBJ2-6, with a tentative D call TRBD2 (5 bases). The CDR3 spans 17 residues. The ends were cut back, 5 bases at V and 1 base at J, with 15 bases in the middle. CDR1 and CDR2 from the germline V gene are SEHNR and FQNEAQ (reference sequence). In DNA, the CDR3 is TGTGCCAGCAGCCATACGGGGATTCTTTCTGGGGCCAACGTCCTGACTTTC. As protein: CASSHTGILSGANVLTF.

This clonotype was observed a handful of times. The chain uses TRBV6-2 or TRBV6-3 and TRBJ2-6, with 9 bases aligning to TRBD1. Losses at the gene ends were 5 bases for V and 2 bases for J; bases not matched to a gene: 10. This CDR3 is 18 amino acids long. Germline-derived CDR1 and CDR2 are MNHEY and SVGEGT. The CDR3 DNA reads as TGTGCCAGCAGTGCCCCGGGACAGGGCTTCGCTGGGGCCAACGTCCTGACTTTC. This encodes CASSAPGQGFAGANVLTF.

The chain employs TRBV29-1 and TRBJ1-5, with no clear D. There are 12 residues in the CDR3. Germline V gene data show CDR1 as SQVTM and CDR2 as ANQGSEA. CDR3 coding DNA: TGCGGCGCTGCGACGGGTAATCAGCCCCAGCATTTT. This codes for CGAATGNQPQHF.

The rearrangement uses TRBV9 and TRBJ2-3; 10 positions agree with TRBD2. Trimming at V came to 2 bases and at J to 3 bases, leaving 6 bases not matched to a gene. Germline V gives CDR1 SGDLS, CDR2 YYNGEE. The CDR3 totals 16 residues. DNA of the CDR3: TGTGCCAGCAGCGTCAGCGGGAGGGCCGAAACAGATACGCAGTATTTT. Amino acids: CASSVSGRAETDTQYF.

This sequence joins TRBV29-1 and TRBJ1-2; maybe TRBD1 (6 bases). Trimming stripped 3 bases from V and 8 bases from J, with 19 bases between. Germline V CDR1 and CDR2: SQVTM, ANQGSEA. The CDR3 sequence is 14 residues long. The chain's CDR3 is CSVDLATHRDGYTF. The CDR3 coding sequence is TGCAGCGTTGACCTTGCTACCCACAGGGACGGCTACACCTTC.

As concerns this clonotype: A much larger clonotype is one base distant, so this may be a read error. The V call is TRBV11-2, the J call TRBJ2-6; D possibly uses TRBD1 or TRBD2 (5 bases each). The germline CDR1 and CDR2 sequences are SGHAT and FQNNGV. The CDR3 totals 13 residues. The CDR3 DNA reads TGTGCCAGCAGGGACTCTGGGGCCAACGTCCCGACTTTC. This sequence encodes CASRDSGANVPTF. The variable domain in full, with the rest retrieved from reference TRBV11-2 and TRBJ2-6, is EAGVAQSPRYKIIEKRQSVAFWCNPISGHATLYWYQQILGQGPKLLIQFQNNGVVDDSQLPKDRFSAERLKGVDSTLKIQPAKLEDSAVYLCASRDSGANVPTFGAGSRLTVL.

Notes on this clonotype: One junction end does not reproduce the germline sequence, and a read error may be involved. The chain carries TRBV10-1 and TRBJ1-2, with a possible D match to TRBD1 (5 bases). Germline V lookup: CDR1 WNHNN, CDR2 SYGVQD (reference sequence). This CDR3 contains 13 residues. CDR3 loop: CAGSEFRDYGYTF. The CDR3 DNA reads TGCGCCGGCAGTGAGTTCAGGGACTATGGCTACACCTTC.

Comments on this clonotype: An end of the junction differs from the germline gene, which may be a read error. This chain links TRBV24-1 with TRBJ1-1; D is ambiguous. CDR1 and CDR2 from the germline V gene are KGHDR and SFDVKD. The CDR3 is made up of 13 amino acids. The CDR3 sequence: CAASESGNTEAFF. CDR3 nucleotide sequence: TGTGCCGCCAGTGAATCAGGGAACACTGAAGCTTTCTTT.

This clonotype was observed a handful of times. This chain links TRBV6-6 with TRBJ2-6; no clear D. The length of the CDR3 is 15 residues. V was clipped by 5 bases and J by 4 bases, with 12 bases between them. CDR1 is MNHNY, CDR2 SVGAGI, per germline (reference sequence). CDR3 region: CASSQRASGANVLTF. CDR3 coding DNA: TGTGCCAGCAGTCAAAGGGCGTCAGGGGCCAACGTCCTGACTTTC.

With regard to this clonotype: A much more abundant neighbour one base away suggests this may be a read error. This chain connects TRBV4-3 to TRBJ2-7, with D perhaps given as TRBD1 or TRBD2 (6 bases each). The CDR3 runs 16 residues. V was pared by 0 bases and J by 6 bases, with 18 bases between. CDR1 LGHNA and CDR2 YSLEER come from the germline V gene. The CDR3 protein is CASSQDWGQGGCEQYF. In nucleotides, the CDR3 is TGCGCCAGCAGCCAAGATTGGGGTCAAGGGGGGTGCGAGCAGTACTTC.

This clonotype was seen at least ten times. The rearrangement uses TRBV5-1 and TRBJ2-5; D is undetermined. With 1 base removed from V and 5 bases from J, the gap between germline ends came to 9 bases. The CDR3 has 13 residues. CDR1 is SGHRS and CDR2 is YFSETQ in the germline V gene. The CDR3 region is CASSLLGRETQYF. The CDR3 nucleotides are TGCGCCAGCAGCTTGTTGGGAAGGGAGACCCAGTACTTC.

This clonotype was counted a few times. The rearrangement joins TRBV20-1 to TRBJ1-2; 7 bases are shared with TRBD1. Germline assignment: CDR1 DFQATT and CDR2 SNEGSKA (reference sequence). The CDR3 runs to 14 residues. V was pared by 3 bases and J by 8 bases, with 12 bases of the junction left unmatched. The CDR3 loop reads CSARVVQGRWGYTF. The CDR3 nucleotides read TGCAGTGCTAGGGTGGTACAGGGGAGATGGGGCTACACCTTC.

As for this clonotype: A read error may explain this, as a much larger clone is one base away. The V and J genes are TRBV7-2 and TRBJ2-5, with D uncertain. This CDR3 has 15 residues. Germline-derived CDR1 and CDR2 are SGHTA and FQGNSA. The CDR3 DNA reads TGTGTCAGCAGCTTAGATTTGGCAGCCACGTCGGAGCAGTACTTC. Its translation: CVSSLDLAATSEQYF.

This clonotype was counted at least ten times. This rearrangement joins TRBV3-1 to TRBJ2-5; TRBD2 aligns across 9 bases. Germline V gene data show CDR1 as LGHDT and CDR2 as YNNKEL (reference sequence). The CDR3 has 14 amino acids. After removal of 5 bases from V and 5 bases from J, the junction contained 6 bases not matched to a gene. The CDR3 here is CASSGSGGTETQYF. For the CDR3, the DNA is TGTGCCAGCAGCGGTAGCGGGGGAACTGAGACCCAGTACTTC.